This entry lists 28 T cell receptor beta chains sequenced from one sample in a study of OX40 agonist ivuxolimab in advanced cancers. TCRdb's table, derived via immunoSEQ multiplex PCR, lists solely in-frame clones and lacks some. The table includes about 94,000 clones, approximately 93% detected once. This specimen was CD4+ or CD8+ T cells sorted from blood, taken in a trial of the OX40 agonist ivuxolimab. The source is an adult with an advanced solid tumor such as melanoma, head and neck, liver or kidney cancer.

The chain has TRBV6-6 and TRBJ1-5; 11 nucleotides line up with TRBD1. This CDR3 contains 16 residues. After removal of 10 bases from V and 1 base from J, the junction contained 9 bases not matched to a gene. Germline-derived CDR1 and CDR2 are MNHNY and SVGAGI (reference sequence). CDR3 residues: CATRDRGAVSNQPQHF. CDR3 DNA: TGTGCCACCCGGGACAGGGGGGCTGTGAGCAATCAGCCCCAGCATTTT.

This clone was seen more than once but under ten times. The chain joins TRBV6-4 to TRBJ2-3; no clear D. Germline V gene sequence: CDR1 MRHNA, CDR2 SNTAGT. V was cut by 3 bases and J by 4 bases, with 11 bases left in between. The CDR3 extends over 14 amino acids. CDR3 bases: TGTGCCAGCAGTGATGGCCGGACCTCAGATACGCAGTATTTT. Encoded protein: CASSDGRTSDTQYF.

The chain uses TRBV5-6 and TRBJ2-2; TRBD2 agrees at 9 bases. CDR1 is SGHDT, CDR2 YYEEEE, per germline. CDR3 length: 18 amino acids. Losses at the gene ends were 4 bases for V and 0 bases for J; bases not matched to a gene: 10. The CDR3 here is CASSPTIEREANTGELFF. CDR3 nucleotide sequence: TGTGCCAGCAGCCCTACGATAGAGCGGGAGGCGAACACCGGGGAGCTGTTTTTT.

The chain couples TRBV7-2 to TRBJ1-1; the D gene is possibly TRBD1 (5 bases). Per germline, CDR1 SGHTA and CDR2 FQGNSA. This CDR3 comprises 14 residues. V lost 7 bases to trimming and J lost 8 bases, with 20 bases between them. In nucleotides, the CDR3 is TGTGCCAGCACCATAGAACGGTGGGGGGGAGAAGCTTTCTTT. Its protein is CASTIERWGGEAFF.

The CDR3 sequence: CASSLIKAGWTEAFF. CDR3 sequence (DNA): TGTGCCAGCAGTTTAATAAAGGCAGGGTGGACTGAAGCTTTCTTT. This rearrangement joins TRBV28 to TRBJ1-1, with a tentative D call TRBD1 (5 bases). Germline V gives CDR1 MDHEN, CDR2 SYDVKM. This CDR3 region has 15 residues. Trimming pared 2 bases from V and 5 bases from J, leaving 15 bases between.

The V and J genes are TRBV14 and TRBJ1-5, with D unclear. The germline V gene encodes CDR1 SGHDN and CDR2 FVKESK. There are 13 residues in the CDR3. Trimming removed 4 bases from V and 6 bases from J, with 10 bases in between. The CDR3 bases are TGTGCCAGCAGCCTTTCAGAGTTTCAGCCCCAGCATTTT. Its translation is CASSLSEFQPQHF. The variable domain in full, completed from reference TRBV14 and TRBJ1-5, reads EAGVTQFPSHSVIEKGQTVTLRCDPISGHDNLYWYRRVMGKEIKFLLHFVKESKQDESGMPNNRFLAERTGGTYSTLKVQPAELEDSGVYFCASSLSEFQPQHFGDGTRLSIL.

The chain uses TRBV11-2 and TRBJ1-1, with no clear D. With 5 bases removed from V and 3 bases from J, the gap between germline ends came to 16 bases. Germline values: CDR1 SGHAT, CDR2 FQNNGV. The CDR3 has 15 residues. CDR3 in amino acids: CASSPPKNPDTEAFF. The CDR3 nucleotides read TGTGCCAGCAGCCCCCCGAAAAACCCGGACACTGAAGCTTTCTTT.

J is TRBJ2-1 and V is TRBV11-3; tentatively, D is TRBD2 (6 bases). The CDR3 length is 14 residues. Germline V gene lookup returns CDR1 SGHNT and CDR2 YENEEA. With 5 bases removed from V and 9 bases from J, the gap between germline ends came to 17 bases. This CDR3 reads CASSLEGISSEQFF. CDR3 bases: TGTGCCAGCAGCCTGGAGGGGATATCCAGTGAGCAGTTCTTC.

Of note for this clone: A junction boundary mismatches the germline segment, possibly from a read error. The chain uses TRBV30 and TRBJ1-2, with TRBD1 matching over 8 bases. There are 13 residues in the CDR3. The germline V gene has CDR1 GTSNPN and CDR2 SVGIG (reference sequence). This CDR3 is CAGRTGPFYGYTF. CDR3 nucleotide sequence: TGTGCCGGGAGGACAGGGCCCTTCTATGGCTACACCTTC.

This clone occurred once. This chain's CDR3 is CASSVAGARDTDTQYF. For the CDR3, the DNA is TGTGCCAGCAGCGTAGCTGGGGCCAGGGACACAGATACGCAGTATTTT. J is TRBJ2-3 and V is TRBV9; perhaps TRBD1 as D (5 bases). The CDR3 consists of 16 residues. The germline V gene has CDR1 SGDLS and CDR2 YYNGEE. V was shortened by 0 bases and J by 2 bases, with 13 bases between the two germline ends.

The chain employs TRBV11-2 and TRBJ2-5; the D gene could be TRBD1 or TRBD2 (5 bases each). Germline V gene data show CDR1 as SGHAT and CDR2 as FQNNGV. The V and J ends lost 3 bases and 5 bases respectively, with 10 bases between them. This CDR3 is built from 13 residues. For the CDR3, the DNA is TGTGCCAGCAGCTTTCCGGGGCCGGAGACCCAGTACTTC. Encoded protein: CASSFPGPETQYF.

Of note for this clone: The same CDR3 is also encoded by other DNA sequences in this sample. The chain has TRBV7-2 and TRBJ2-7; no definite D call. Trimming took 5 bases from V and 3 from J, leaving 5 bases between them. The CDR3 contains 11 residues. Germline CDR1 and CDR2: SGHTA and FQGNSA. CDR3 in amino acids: CASSLRYEQYF. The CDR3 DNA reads TGTGCCAGCAGCCTCCGCTACGAGCAGTACTTC.

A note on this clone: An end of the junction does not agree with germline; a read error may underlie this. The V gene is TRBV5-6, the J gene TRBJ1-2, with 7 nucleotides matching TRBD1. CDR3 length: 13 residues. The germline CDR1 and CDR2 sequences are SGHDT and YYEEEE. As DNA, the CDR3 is TGTGCCAGCACCTTGGGGACAGAGGAGGGCTACACCTTC. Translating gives CASTLGTEEGYTF.

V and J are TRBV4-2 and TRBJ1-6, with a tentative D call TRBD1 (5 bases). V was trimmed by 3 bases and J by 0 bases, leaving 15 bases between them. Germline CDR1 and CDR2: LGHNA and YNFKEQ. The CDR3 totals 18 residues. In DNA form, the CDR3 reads TGTGCCAGCAGCCACCAGGGACTTTCGAGCTCCTATAATTCACCCCTCCACTTT. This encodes CASSHQGLSSSYNSPLHF.

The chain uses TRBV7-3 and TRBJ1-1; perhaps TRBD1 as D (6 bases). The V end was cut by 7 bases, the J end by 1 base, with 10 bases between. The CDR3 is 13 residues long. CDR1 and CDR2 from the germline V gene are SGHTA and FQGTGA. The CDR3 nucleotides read TGTGCCAGCACCAAAGGGGGGAACACTGAAGCTTTCTTT. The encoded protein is CASTKGGNTEAFF.

The CDR3 region is CASIVTVQRLAGGETQYF. The CDR3 coding sequence is TGTGCCAGCATCGTTACTGTTCAGCGTCTAGCGGGGGGGGAGACCCAGTACTTC. The chain employs TRBV7-8 and TRBJ2-5; 12 nucleotides match TRBD2. Trimming took 7 bases from V and 5 from J; bases not matched to a gene: 17. This CDR3 is 18 amino acids long. Germline CDR1 is SGHVS and CDR2 is FQNEAQ.

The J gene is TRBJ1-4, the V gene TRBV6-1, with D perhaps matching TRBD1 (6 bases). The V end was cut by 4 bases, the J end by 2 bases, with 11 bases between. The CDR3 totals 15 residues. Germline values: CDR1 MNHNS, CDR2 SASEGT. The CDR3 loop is CASSALGGTNEKLFF. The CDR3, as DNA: TGTGCCAGCAGTGCTTTAGGGGGTACTAATGAAAAACTGTTTTTT.

The CDR3 sequence: CAEQENPGNTIYF. CDR3 in DNA: TGTGCGGAGCAGGAGAATCCTGGAAACACCATATATTTT. The chain is built from TRBV7-2 and TRBJ1-3; D is unclear. Per germline, CDR1 SGHTA and CDR2 FQGNSA. The CDR3 consists of 13 residues. The variable domain in full, completed from reference TRBV7-2 and TRBJ1-3, reads GAGVSQSPSNKVTEKGKDVELRCDPISGHTALYWYRQSLGQGLEFLIYFQGNSAPDKSGLPSDRFSAERTGGSVSTLTIQRTQQEDSAVYLCAEQENPGNTIYFGEGSWLTVV.

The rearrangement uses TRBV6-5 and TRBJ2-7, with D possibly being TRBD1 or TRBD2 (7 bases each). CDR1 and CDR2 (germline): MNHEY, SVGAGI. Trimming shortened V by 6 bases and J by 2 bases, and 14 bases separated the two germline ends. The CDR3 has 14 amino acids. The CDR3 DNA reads TGTGCCAGCAGGCAGGGGGAGGGGGCCTACGAGCAGTACTTC. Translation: CASRQGEGAYEQYF.

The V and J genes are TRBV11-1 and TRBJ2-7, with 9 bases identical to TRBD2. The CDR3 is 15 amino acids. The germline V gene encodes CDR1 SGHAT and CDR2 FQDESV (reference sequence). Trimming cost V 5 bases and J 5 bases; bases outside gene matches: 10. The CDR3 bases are TGTGCCAGCAGCCAATATAGCGGGAGATCTAACGAGCAGTACTTC. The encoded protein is CASSQYSGRSNEQYF.

The CDR3: CASSPDSVSTDTQYF. The CDR3, as DNA: TGCGCCAGCAGCCCGGACAGCGTTAGCACAGATACGCAGTATTTT. This chain links TRBV5-1 with TRBJ2-3; maybe TRBD1 (6 bases). V lost 4 bases and J lost 0, with 12 bases in between. The CDR3 is made up of 15 amino acids. CDR1 is SGHRS and CDR2 is YFSETQ in the germline V gene. Variable domain in full (rest from reference TRBV5-1 and TRBJ2-3): KAGVTQTPRYLIKTRGQQVTLSCSPISGHRSVSWYQQTPGQGLQFLFEYFSETQRNKGNFPGRFSGRQFSNSRSEMNVSTLELGDSALYLCASSPDSVSTDTQYFGPGTRLTVL.

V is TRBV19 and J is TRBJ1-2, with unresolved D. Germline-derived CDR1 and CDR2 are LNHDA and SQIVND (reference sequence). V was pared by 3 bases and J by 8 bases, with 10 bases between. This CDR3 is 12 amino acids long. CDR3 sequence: CASSMEVYGYTF. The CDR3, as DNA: TGTGCCAGTAGTATGGAGGTTTACGGCTACACCTTC.

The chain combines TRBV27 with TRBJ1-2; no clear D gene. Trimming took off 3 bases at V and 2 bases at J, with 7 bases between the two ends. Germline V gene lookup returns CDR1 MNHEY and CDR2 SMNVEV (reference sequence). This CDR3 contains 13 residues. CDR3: CASSFRGNYGYTF. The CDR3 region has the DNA TGTGCCAGCAGTTTTCGGGGAAACTATGGCTACACCTTC.

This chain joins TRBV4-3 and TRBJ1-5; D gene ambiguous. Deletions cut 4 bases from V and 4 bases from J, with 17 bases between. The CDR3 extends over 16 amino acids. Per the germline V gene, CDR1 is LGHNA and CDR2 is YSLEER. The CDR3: CASSPRPDLQNQPQHF. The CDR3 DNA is TGCGCCAGCAGCCCGCGTCCGGACCTTCAGAATCAGCCCCAGCATTTT.

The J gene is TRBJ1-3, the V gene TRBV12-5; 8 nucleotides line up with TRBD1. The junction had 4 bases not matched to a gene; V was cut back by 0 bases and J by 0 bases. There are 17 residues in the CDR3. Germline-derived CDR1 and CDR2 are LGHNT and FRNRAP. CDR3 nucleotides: TGTGCTAGTGGTTTGGTACGGGACAGGTTCTCTGGAAACACCATATATTTT. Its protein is CASGLVRDRFSGNTIYF. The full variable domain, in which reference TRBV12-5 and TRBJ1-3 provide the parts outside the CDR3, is DARVTQTPRHKVTEMGQEVTMRCQPILGHNTVFWYRQTMMQGLELLAYFRNRAPLDDSGMPKDRFSAEMPDATLATLKIQPSEPRDSAVYFCASGLVRDRFSGNTIYFGEGSWLTVV.

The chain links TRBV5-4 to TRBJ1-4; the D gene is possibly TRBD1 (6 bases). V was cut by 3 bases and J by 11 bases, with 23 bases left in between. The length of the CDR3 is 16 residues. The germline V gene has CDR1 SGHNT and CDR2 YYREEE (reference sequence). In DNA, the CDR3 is TGTGCCAGCAGCTCGATTCAGACAGGCTCTCAGGGGAAACTGTTTTTT. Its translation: CASSSIQTGSQGKLFF.

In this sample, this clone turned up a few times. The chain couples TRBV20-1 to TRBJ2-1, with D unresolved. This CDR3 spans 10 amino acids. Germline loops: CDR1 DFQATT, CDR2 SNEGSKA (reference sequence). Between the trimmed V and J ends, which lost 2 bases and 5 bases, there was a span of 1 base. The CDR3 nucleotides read TGCAGTGCTAGACACAATGAGCAGTTCTTC. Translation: CSARHNEQFF.

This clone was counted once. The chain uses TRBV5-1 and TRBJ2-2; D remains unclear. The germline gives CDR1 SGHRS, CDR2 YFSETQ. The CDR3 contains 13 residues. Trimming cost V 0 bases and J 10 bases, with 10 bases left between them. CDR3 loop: CASSLAGRSELFF. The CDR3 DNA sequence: TGCGCCAGCAGCTTGGCCGGACGGTCGGAGCTGTTTTTT.